The entry below gives a single T cell receptor beta chain sequence along with its context. The record originates from a study of blood T cell repertoires in COVID-19. Study in general: Sample material is recorded as cDNA or gDNA derived from T cells, B-cell-depleted T cells, or PBMCs.

The J segment lost 5 bases and the V segment lost 0 bases, leaving 1 base of the junction unmatched. Looked up from germline, CDR1 is SGHDN and CDR2 is FVKESK. The CDR3 is 15 residues long. Per the study methods: Nucleated cell counts were estimated from reference gene primer amplification. Libraries were prepared by immunoSEQ multiplex PCR; TCRdb keeps only in-frame clonotypes and omits some of them. That table gives V, J and clone size, and the DNA gave D and trimming. The data show about 210,000 clones, about four fifths seen once. The V gene is TRBV14, the J gene TRBJ2-2; TRBD2 aligns across 9 bases. Sequencing used peripheral blood. The source of this sequence is a woman in her sixties or seventies with COVID-19, enrolled during active disease. The CDR3 spells CASSQDGLATGELFF. The DNA for the CDR3 is TGTGCCAGCAGCCAAGACGGACTAGCGACCGGGGAGCTGTTTTTT.